This T cell receptor (beta chain) derives from a study of naive and memory T cell subsets. Whole-study results and caveats: Naive and memory repertoire findings lacked a ground truth for validation. Over 95% of naive TCR sequences appeared only once after error correction, unlike memory subsets. Especially in CD8 cells, naive repertoires contained a few larger clonotypes, possibly CD45RA-re-expressing memory cells.

The CDR3 is 15 residues long. Losses at the gene ends were 6 bases for V and 1 base for J; bases not matched to a gene: 8. The germline V gene encodes CDR1 MNHEY and CDR2 SVGEGT. In regard to this clonotype: The antigen is unknown.

Both TRBC1 and TRBC2 were covered by a beta constant-region primer of two equimolar oligonucleotides. Ligated cDNA was amplified by four rounds of PCR with nested alpha and beta constant-region primers and SP2. A 12-nucleotide UMI and the SP2 primer were added to the cDNA 3' end by oligonucleotide ligation. One entry per CDR3 protein, called by TCRdb with MiXCR from the UMI-ligation and nested PCR reads. Here the sample spans under 150,000 distinct CDR3 sequences, roughly a fifth being singletons. Cells stained for CD3, CD4, CD8, CD45RA and CD27 were sorted into four subsets. This chain uses TRBV6-2 or TRBV6-3 with TRBJ2-5, with TRBD2 identical over 7 bases. Sequenced sample: naive CD8+ T cells from blood. The clonotype originates from a human donor in good health. The CDR3 DNA sequence: TGTGCCAGCAGCCATTGGTCTAGCGGCCAAGAGACCCAGTACTTC. It translates to CASSHWSSGQETQYF.